One T cell receptor beta chain is described in this entry. The data were obtained in a study of blood T cell repertoires in COVID-19. Across the whole study: COVID-19 samples from acute and convalescent phases originated in the United States, Italy and Spain. The analysed material was cDNA or gDNA that came from T cells, B-cell-depleted T cells, or PBMCs.

Original data processing: Reference gene primer amplification gave nucleated cell count estimates. TCRdb keeps only in-frame clones here, not all; method: immunoSEQ multiplex PCR. V, J and clone size are taken as reported in that table, and D and trimming were inferred from the DNA itself. The profile shows approximately 280,000 clones, around 85% of them singletons. Germline loops: CDR1 SGHRS, CDR2 YFSETQ. This CDR3 is built from 14 residues. V was shortened by 0 bases and J by 7 bases, with 10 bases between the two germline ends. This TCR derives from a woman in her 70s with acute or convalescent COVID-19. Sequences were obtained from peripheral blood. The chain is built from TRBV5-1 and TRBJ1-4; maybe TRBD1 (6 bases). This CDR3 is CASSLEQGGEKLFF. The DNA for the CDR3 is TGCGCCAGCAGCTTGGAACAGGGCGGTGAAAAACTGTTTTTT. Combining the CDR3 with reference TRBV5-1 and TRBJ1-4 gives the whole variable domain KAGVTQTPRYLIKTRGQQVTLSCSPISGHRSVSWYQQTPGQGLQFLFEYFSETQRNKGNFPGRFSGRQFSNSRSEMNVSTLELGDSALYLCASSLEQGGEKLFFGSGTQLSVL.